These T cell receptor beta chains were read from a single sample in a study of cytomegalovirus exposure and HLA in healthy donors. Produced via immunoSEQ multiplex PCR; TCRdb's table is partial and in-frame only. The sample includes over 150,000 clones, around 77% of them seen just once. Sequencing used PBMCs. The receptors were sampled from a woman under 40 in good health and CMV-seronegative. CDR3s include the opening cysteine and the closing phenylalanine or tryptophan. The order of the fields is CDR3 DNA, CDR3 protein, clone size, D gene, V gene, J gene. D genes are given only for firm matches. Clone size is not always given. Where it is, it says once, few, many or a class for expanded clones.

TGTGCCAGCATTACGGGACAATATAGCAATCAGCCCCAGCATTTT,CASITGQYSNQPQHF,few,-,TRBV6-1,TRBJ1-5
TGTGCCAGCAGTGGTGTTACCTACGAGCAGTACTTC,CASSGVTYEQYF,-,-,TRBV25-1,TRBJ2-7
TGTGCCAGCAGCTTTTATCGCGTTTCTGGGGCCTATGGCTACACCTTC,CASSFYRVSGAYGYTF,-,-,TRBV7-9,TRBJ1-2
TGTGCCAGCAGCAAGAGGGACAGGGGATTTCAGCCCCAGCATTTT,CASSKRDRGFQPQHF,once,TRBD1,TRBV5-8,TRBJ1-5
TGTGCCAGCTCAACAACACAGGGGGCAACGACTGAAGCTTTCTTT,CASSTTQGATTEAFF,-,TRBD1,TRBV18,TRBJ1-1
TGTGCCACCAGCAGGGTAGGGGCTTGGGACAGCCTTTACAATGAGCAGTTCTTC,CATSRVGAWDSLYNEQFF,-,TRBD1,TRBV15,TRBJ2-1
TGCGCCAGCAGCTTAGGTCCGGCCAAGGGGACTGAAGCTTTCTTT,CASSLGPAKGTEAFF,-,-,TRBV5-1,TRBJ1-1
TGTGCCTGGAGTTCCCAGGGTGCGTATGGCTACACCTTC,CAWSSQGAYGYTF,-,-,TRBV30,TRBJ1-2
TGTGCCAGCAGCTCTAGCGGGGGCGCGGGAGATACGCAGTATTTT,CASSSSGGAGDTQYF,-,TRBD2,TRBV7-3,TRBJ2-3
TGTGCCAGCAGCCACGAACCAGTAGATACGCAGTATTTT,CASSHEPVDTQYF,-,-,TRBV4-2,TRBJ2-3
TGTGCCAGCAGCGTAACCGGGATCAATCAGCCCCAGCATTTT,CASSVTGINQPQHF,few,-,TRBV9,TRBJ1-5
TGTGCCAGTAGTATAACTAGCGGGAGAGGAACAGATACGCAGTATTTT,CASSITSGRGTDTQYF,-,TRBD2,TRBV19,TRBJ2-3
TGTGCTGAGGGTGATGGAAACACCATATATTTT,CAEGDGNTIYF,-,-,TRBV10-3,TRBJ1-3
TGTGCCTGGAGTGTAGGGGTGCACCAGCCCCAGCATTTT,CAWSVGVHQPQHF,-,-,TRBV30,TRBJ1-5
TGCGCCAGCAGTCAGCGATCAGGGCTGGATGAGCAGTACTTC,CASSQRSGLDEQYF,-,-,TRBV23-1,TRBJ2-7
TGTGCCACCAGCAGAGGAGCGAGGGGACAGGTTTACGAGCAGTACTTC,CATSRGARGQVYEQYF,-,TRBD1,TRBV15,TRBJ2-7
TGTTCCAGCAGCTTAAGGACGGACAGAGAAAACACTGAAGCTTTCTTT,CSSSLRTDRENTEAFF,few,-,TRBV7-9,TRBJ1-1
TGCGCCAGCAGCCGTACCTCTAACACAGATACGCAGTATTTT,CASSRTSNTDTQYF,few,-,TRBV5-1,TRBJ2-3
TGCGCCAGCAGCTTGACAGGGGTGGATGAAAAACTGTTTTTT,CASSLTGVDEKLFF,few,TRBD1,TRBV5-1,TRBJ1-4
TGCGCCAGCAGCCAAGATTCGGGGTTCGGGCAGTACTTC,CASSQDSGFGQYF,-,-,TRBV4-1,TRBJ2-7
TGCGCCAGCAGTCAATGGGCGTGGACAGATACGCAGTATTTT,CASSQWAWTDTQYF,once,-,TRBV23-1,TRBJ2-3
TGTGCCAGCAGCCCGGACTTCTACGAGCAGTACTTC,CASSPDFYEQYF,-,-,TRBV5-4,TRBJ2-7
TGCGCCAGCAGCGAAGAGCCAGGGGCCTACACTGAAGCTTTCTTT,CASSEEPGAYTEAFF,-,-,TRBV10-1,TRBJ1-1
TGTGCCAGCAGTTACAGGACAGGGGGCCGAGGCTACACCTTC,CASSYRTGGRGYTF,few,TRBD1,TRBV6-5,TRBJ1-2
TGTGCCTGGAGTGTACTTTACCACACTGAAGCTTTCTTT,CAWSVLYHTEAFF,-,-,TRBV30,TRBJ1-1
TGTGCCAGCAGCACCCAGCGGGAGTGGTTAGATACGCAGTATTTT,CASSTQREWLDTQYF,-,TRBD2,TRBV7-2,TRBJ2-3
TGTTCCAGCAGCTTAGGAATACTAGCGGGGAACACCGGGGAGCTGTTTTTT,CSSSLGILAGNTGELFF,few,TRBD2,TRBV7-9,TRBJ2-2
TGCGCCAGCAGCCACCATCCCAGGGAACCGCATAATTCACCCCTCCACTTT,CASSHHPREPHNSPLHF,-,-,TRBV4-1,TRBJ1-6
TGTGCCAGCAGCGCAGGTCCCTCGTACGAGCAGTACTTC,CASSAGPSYEQYF,-,-,TRBV5-6,TRBJ2-7
TGTGCCAGCAGTTTAACCGGGACAGGCTACAATGAGCAGTTCTTC,CASSLTGTGYNEQFF,-,TRBD1,TRBV6-5,TRBJ2-1
TGCGCCAGCAGCCTCGATGGGACAGGATACAATGAGCAGTTCTTC,CASSLDGTGYNEQFF,-,TRBD1,TRBV5-1,TRBJ2-1
TGTGCCAGTAGTATGAGGGGGAACGAGCAGTACTTC,CASSMRGNEQYF,-,-,TRBV19,TRBJ2-7
TGTGCCAGCAGCTTATCCGGACAGGGTGGGGACATTCAGTACTTC,CASSLSGQGGDIQYF,-,TRBD1,TRBV7-9,TRBJ2-4
TGCGCCAGCAGCTTCACAGGGTTCTACGAGCAGTACTTC,CASSFTGFYEQYF,-,-,TRBV5-1,TRBJ2-7
TGTGCCAGCAGTAAGGGACAGGGGTTCCACGAGCAGTACTTC,CASSKGQGFHEQYF,-,TRBD1,TRBV27,TRBJ2-7
TGTGCCAGCAGCTCCCAGCGGCGGGAGGTCTACGGGGAGCTGTTTTTT,CASSSQRREVYGELFF,-,TRBD2,TRBV27,TRBJ2-2
TGTGCCTGGAATACGGGACTAGCGGTCGATGAGCAGTTCTTC,CAWNTGLAVDEQFF,-,TRBD2,TRBV30,TRBJ2-1
TGTGCCAGTAGTTTACTATATAGCACAGATACGCAGTATTTT,CASSLLYSTDTQYF,few,-,TRBV19,TRBJ2-3
TGTGCCATCTCGAAAGGACAGGGGGTTGAGACCCAGTACTTC,CAISKGQGVETQYF,-,TRBD1,TRBV6-5,TRBJ2-5
TGTGCCAGCAGTGAATCGGGGTCGACAGATACGCAGTATTTT,CASSESGSTDTQYF,-,-,TRBV6-4,TRBJ2-3
TGTGCCAGTACCCCCAGGGGGCCGGGCACTGAAGCTTTCTTT,CASTPRGPGTEAFF,-,TRBD1,TRBV19,TRBJ1-1
TGCAGCGTCGGGACAGATCATCAGACCCAGTACTTC,CSVGTDHQTQYF,-,TRBD1,TRBV29-1,TRBJ2-5
TGCAGCGTTGCGAGACTAGCGGGAGCCTACGAGCAGTACTTC,CSVARLAGAYEQYF,-,TRBD2,TRBV29-1,TRBJ2-7
TGTGCCAGCAGTTTAGTGCGAGAGACCCAGTACTTC,CASSLVRETQYF,-,-,TRBV28,TRBJ2-5
TGTGCCAGCAGTTTAGGCGGGACCCTCGCAGATACGCAGTATTTT,CASSLGGTLADTQYF,-,-,TRBV28,TRBJ2-3